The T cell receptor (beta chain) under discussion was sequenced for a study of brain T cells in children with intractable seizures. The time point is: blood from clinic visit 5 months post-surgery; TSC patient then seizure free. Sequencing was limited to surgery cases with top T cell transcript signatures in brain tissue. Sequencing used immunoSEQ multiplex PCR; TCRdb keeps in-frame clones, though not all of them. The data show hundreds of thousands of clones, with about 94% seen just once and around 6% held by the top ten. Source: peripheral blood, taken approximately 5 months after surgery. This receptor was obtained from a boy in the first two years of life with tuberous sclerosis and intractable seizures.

This chain's CDR3 is CASTPGGVKNIQYF. The CDR3 DNA reads TGTGCCAGCACCCCAGGAGGTGTCAAAAACATTCAGTACTTC. This sequence joins TRBV6-5 and TRBJ2-4, with a possible D match to TRBD2 (5 bases). CDR3 length: 14 amino acids. CDR1 MNHEY and CDR2 SVGAGI come from the germline V gene. The V end was cut by 7 bases, the J end by 3 bases, with 13 bases between.